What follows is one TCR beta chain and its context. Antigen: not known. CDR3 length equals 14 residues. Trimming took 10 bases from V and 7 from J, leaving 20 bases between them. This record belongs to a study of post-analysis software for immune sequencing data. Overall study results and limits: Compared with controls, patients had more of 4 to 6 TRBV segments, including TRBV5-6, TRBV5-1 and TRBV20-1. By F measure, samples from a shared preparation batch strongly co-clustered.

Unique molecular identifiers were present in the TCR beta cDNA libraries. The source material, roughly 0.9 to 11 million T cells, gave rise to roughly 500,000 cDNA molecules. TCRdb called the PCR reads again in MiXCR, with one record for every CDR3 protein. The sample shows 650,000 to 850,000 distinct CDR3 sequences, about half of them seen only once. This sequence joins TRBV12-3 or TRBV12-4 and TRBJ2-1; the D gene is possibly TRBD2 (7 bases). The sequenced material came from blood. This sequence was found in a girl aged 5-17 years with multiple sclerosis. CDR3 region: CATRGGASSNEQFF. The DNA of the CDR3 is TGTGCCACACGCGGGGGCGCGAGCTCAAATGAGCAGTTCTTC.